This T cell receptor beta chain derives from a study of tumor-infiltrating lymphocytes in primary liver carcinoma. Study conclusions and caveats: Less overlap was seen in tumor-adjacent and tumor-blood pairs than in tumor region pairs. Merely some 8-25% of top clones spanned all five tumor regions. The 250 largest clones made up significantly more of tumor than blood repertoires (p = 0.039).

From unsorted bulk tissue weighing roughly 19-34 mg, DNA and RNA were co-extracted. Tumors were each sampled at five separate regions. The investigators made TCR beta cDNA from roughly 0.55 ug total RNA, using a constant-region primer. Construction of TCR beta libraries relied on three successive nested multiplex PCR rounds employing slightly modified ARM-PCR. Forward primers for TRBV1-TRBV30 and a C-beta reverse primer served the first two PCR rounds, at approximately 10 cycles each. TCRdb redid the calling of the multiplex PCR reads with MiXCR, one entry per CDR3 protein. This table has around 70,000 distinct CDR3 sequences, 55% to 75% appearing once. The germline gives CDR1 MGHRA, CDR2 YSYEKL. This CDR3 is built from 14 residues. A note on this clonotype: Its antigen is unknown. A junction boundary mismatches the germline segment, possibly from a read error.

The chain recombines TRBV4-1 with TRBJ1-1, with unresolved D. Sample: liver tumor tissue from sampling region 4. Indicated subset: tumor region T4, right-lateral pole. This clonotype originated in a man in his forties or fifties with primary liver carcinoma and hepatitis B virus infection. CDR3 bases: TGCGCCAGCAGCCCACACCGGGAGGTCACTGGAGCTTTCTTT. Its protein is CASSPHREVTGAFF.